This TCR beta chain appears in the sequencing data of a study of T cell responses to AZD1222 COVID-19 vaccine. Study-wide findings and caveats: Across the whole spike, CD4 TCRs peaked at regions 160-218 and 743-854. Seropositivity was recorded at baseline in only a handful of AZD1222 recipients. Donors skewed white British and female; clonal diversity was possibly underestimated.

The CDR3 has 18 residues. The J segment lost 5 bases and the V segment lost 3 bases, leaving 8 bases of the junction unmatched. The germline V gene has CDR1 MGHRA and CDR2 YSYEKL. Comments on this clone: Its specificity is unknown.

Generated by immunoSEQ multiplex PCR, the TCRdb table keeps only in-frame clones and is missing some. In the table there are roughly 140,000 clones, 80% to 90% of which are singletons. Sequencing used peripheral blood, obtained after recovery from COVID-19. This sequence joins TRBV4-1 and TRBJ2-2, with 14 bases fitting TRBD2. The clonotype comes from an adult who had recovered from COVID-19. CDR3 sequence (DNA): TGCGCCAGCAGCCAGGGGGGACTAGCGGGAGTGGGGACCGGGGAGCTGTTTTTT. It translates to CASSQGGLAGVGTGELFF.